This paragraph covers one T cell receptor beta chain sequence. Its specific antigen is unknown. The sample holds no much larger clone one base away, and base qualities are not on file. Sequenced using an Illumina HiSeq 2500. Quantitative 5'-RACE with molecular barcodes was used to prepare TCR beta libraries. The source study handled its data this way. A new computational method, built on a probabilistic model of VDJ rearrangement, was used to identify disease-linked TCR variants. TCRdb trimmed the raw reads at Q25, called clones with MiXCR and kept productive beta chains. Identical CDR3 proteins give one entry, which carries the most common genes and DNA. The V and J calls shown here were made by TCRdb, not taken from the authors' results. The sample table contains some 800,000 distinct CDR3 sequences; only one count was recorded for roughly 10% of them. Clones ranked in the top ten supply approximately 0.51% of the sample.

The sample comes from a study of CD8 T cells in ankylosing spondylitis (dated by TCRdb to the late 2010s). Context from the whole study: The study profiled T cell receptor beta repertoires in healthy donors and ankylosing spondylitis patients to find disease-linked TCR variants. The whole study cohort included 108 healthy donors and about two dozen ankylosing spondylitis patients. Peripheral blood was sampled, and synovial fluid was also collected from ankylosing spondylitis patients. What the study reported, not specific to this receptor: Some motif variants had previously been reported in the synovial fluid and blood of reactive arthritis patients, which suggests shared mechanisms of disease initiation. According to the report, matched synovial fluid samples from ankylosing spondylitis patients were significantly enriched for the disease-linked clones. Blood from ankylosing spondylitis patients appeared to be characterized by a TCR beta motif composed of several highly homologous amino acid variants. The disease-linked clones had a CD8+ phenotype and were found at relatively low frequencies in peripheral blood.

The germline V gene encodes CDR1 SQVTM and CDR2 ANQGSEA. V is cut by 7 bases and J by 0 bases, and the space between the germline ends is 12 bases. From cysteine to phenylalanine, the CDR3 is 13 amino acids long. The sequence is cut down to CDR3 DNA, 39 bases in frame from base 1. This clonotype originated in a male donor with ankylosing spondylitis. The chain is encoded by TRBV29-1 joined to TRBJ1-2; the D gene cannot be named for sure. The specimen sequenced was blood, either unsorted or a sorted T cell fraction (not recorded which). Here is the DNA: TGCAGCGCCTCAGGTTCAGCTAACTATGGCTACACCTTC. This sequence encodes CSASGSANYGYTF.